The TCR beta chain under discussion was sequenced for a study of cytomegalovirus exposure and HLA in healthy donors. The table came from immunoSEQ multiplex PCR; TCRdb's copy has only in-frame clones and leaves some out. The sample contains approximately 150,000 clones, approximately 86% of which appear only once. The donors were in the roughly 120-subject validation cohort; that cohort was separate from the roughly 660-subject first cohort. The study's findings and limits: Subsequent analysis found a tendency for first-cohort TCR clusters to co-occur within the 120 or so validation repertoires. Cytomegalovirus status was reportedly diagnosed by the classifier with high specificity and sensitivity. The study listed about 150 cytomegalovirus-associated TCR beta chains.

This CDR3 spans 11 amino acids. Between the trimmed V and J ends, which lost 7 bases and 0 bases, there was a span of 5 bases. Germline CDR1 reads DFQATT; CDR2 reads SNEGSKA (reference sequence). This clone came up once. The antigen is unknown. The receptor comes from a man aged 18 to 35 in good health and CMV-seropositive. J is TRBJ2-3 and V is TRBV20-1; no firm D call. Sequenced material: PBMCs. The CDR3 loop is CSGGSTDTQYF. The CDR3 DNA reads TGCAGTGGAGGTAGCACAGATACGCAGTATTTT.